These T cell receptor beta chains were read from a single sample in a study of OX40 agonist ivuxolimab in advanced cancers. The protocol was immunoSEQ multiplex PCR, while the TCRdb copy is restricted to in-frame clones and leaves out a portion. In the table there are approximately 76,000 clones, approximately 83% of which are singletons. The specimen was CD4+ or CD8+ T cells sorted from blood, collected in a trial of the OX40 agonist ivuxolimab. All receptors come from an adult with an advanced solid tumor such as melanoma, head and neck, liver or kidney cancer. Both conserved end residues are part of each CDR3. The D gene is left open where the match is weak. Expanded clones get a size class; other rows say once, few or many, or leave the size out.

TRBJ1-6	.	.	TRBV6-5	CASSYRGSPLHF	TGTGCCAGCAGTTACAGGGGTTCACCCCTCCACTTT
TRBJ2-3	.	TRBD2	TRBV4-2	CASSQEGRGGTDTQYF	TGTGCCAGCAGCCAGGAGGGGCGGGGGGGAACAGATACGCAGTATTTT
TRBJ1-2	.	TRBD1	TRBV11-2	CASSLGTGGSYGYTF	TGTGCCAGCAGCTTAGGGACAGGGGGAAGCTATGGCTACACCTTC
TRBJ2-5	.	.	TRBV29-1	CSVDPEGETQYF	TGCAGCGTTGACCCCGAAGGGGAGACCCAGTACTTC
TRBJ1-2	.	.	TRBV7-9	CASSFTGNYGYTF	TGTGCCAGCAGCTTTACAGGGAACTATGGCTACACCTTC
TRBJ2-2	once	.	TRBV19	CASSISQSTGELFF	TGTGCCAGTAGTATAAGTCAAAGCACCGGGGAGCTGTTTTTT
TRBJ1-5	.	TRBD1	TRBV2	CATASLGQNNQPQHF	TGTGCCACCGCCTCTTTGGGACAGAACAATCAGCCCCAGCATTTT
TRBJ1-2	once	TRBD1	TRBV6-5	CASSYSDRSGIYGYTF	TGTGCCAGCAGTTACTCGGACAGGTCGGGCATTTATGGCTACACCTTC
TRBJ1-3	.	TRBD1	TRBV4-2	CASSQEQGAQGNTIYF	TGTGCCAGCAGCCAAGAACAGGGGGCGCAAGGAAACACCATATATTTT
TRBJ2-3	few	.	TRBV10-1	CASSESFADTQYF	TGCGCCAGCAGTGAGTCGTTTGCAGATACGCAGTATTTT
TRBJ2-7	.	TRBD1	TRBV6-5	CASSYGTGALQYF	TGTGCCAGCAGTTACGGGACAGGGGCCTTGCAGTACTTC
TRBJ2-3	.	TRBD2	TRBV19	CASSMDSGSSTDTQYF	TGTGCCAGTAGTATGGATAGCGGGTCTAGCACAGATACGCAGTATTTT
TRBJ2-1	.	.	TRBV7-2	CASSRMGAYNEQFF	TGTGCCAGCAGCCGGATGGGGGCCTACAATGAGCAGTTCTTC
TRBJ2-1	.	TRBD2	TRBV6-6	CASSLLAGGPGEQFF	TGTGCCAGCAGTTTACTAGCGGGAGGGCCAGGTGAGCAGTTCTTC
TRBJ1-1	many	.	TRBV5-1	CASSLDGMNTEAFF	TGCGCCAGCAGCTTGGACGGAATGAACACTGAAGCTTTCTTT
TRBJ1-2	few	TRBD1	TRBV6-5	CASSYIDRAGGYTF	TGTGCCAGCAGTTACATTGACAGGGCGGGTGGCTACACCTTC
TRBJ2-7	.	.	TRBV11-2	CASSPGSPLGEQYF	TGTGCCAGCTCCCCCGGGAGCCCGCTCGGGGAGCAGTACTTC
TRBJ1-2	.	TRBD1	TRBV6-5	CASSWGQEGLYGYTF	TGTGCCAGCAGTTGGGGACAGGAGGGGCTCTATGGCTACACCTTC
TRBJ1-3	.	.	TRBV5-6	CASSLPDGNTIYF	TGTGCCAGCAGCTTGCCCGATGGAAACACCATATATTTT
TRBJ2-7	.	.	TRBV5-1	CASSLEQGRYGEQYF	TGCGCCAGCAGCTTGGAGCAGGGGAGATACGGCGAGCAGTACTTC
TRBJ1-2	few	TRBD1	TRBV7-9	CASSTGTGAGYTF	TGTGCCAGCAGTACCGGGACAGGGGCTGGCTACACCTTC
TRBJ2-7	.	.	TRBV5-1	CASSPWEAATEQYF	TGCGCCAGCAGCCCCTGGGAGGCCGCGACCGAGCAGTACTTC
TRBJ2-1	.	.	TRBV12-5	CASGLVHTGNEQFF	TGTGCTAGTGGTTTGGTACATACTGGCAATGAGCAGTTCTTC
TRBJ2-3	.	TRBD1	TRBV7-2	CASSLRGGPTSTDTQYF	TGTGCCAGCAGCTTAAGAGGGGGCCCAACTAGCACAGATACGCAGTATTTT
TRBJ2-6	.	.	TRBV2	CASRQPTFSGANVLTF	TGTGCCTCACGGCAGCCAACTTTCTCTGGGGCCAACGTCCTGACTTTC
TRBJ2-7	.	TRBD1	TRBV7-8	CASSLAGTGHYEQYF	TGTGCCAGCAGCTTAGCAGGGACAGGCCACTACGAGCAGTACTTC
TRBJ2-1	.	.	TRBV7-3	CASNAQGGNSYNEQFF	TGTGCCAGCAATGCCCAGGGGGGGAACTCCTACAATGAGCAGTTCTTC
TRBJ2-1	.	TRBD2	TRBV6-5	CASSYRGGSSYNEQFF	TGTGCCAGCAGTTACAGAGGCGGGAGCTCCTACAATGAGCAGTTCTTC
TRBJ2-7	.	.	TRBV9	CASSATGSGSYEQYF	TGTGCCAGCAGCGCTACAGGGTCTGGGTCCTACGAGCAGTACTTC
TRBJ2-2	.	.	TRBV29-1	CSVEGAQVRELFF	TGCAGCGTTGAAGGGGCTCAAGTACGGGAGCTGTTTTTT
TRBJ2-7	.	TRBD1	TRBV9	CASSPRRDREAYEQYF	TGTGCCAGCAGCCCCCGCCGGGACAGGGAGGCCTACGAGCAGTACTTC
TRBJ1-1	.	.	TRBV9	CASSPPPGRSNTEAFF	TGTGCCAGCAGCCCTCCTCCTGGACGGTCGAACACTGAAGCTTTCTTT
TRBJ1-1	.	.	TRBV25-1	CASSPGWQADTEAFF	TGTGCCAGCAGTCCCGGATGGCAGGCGGACACTGAAGCTTTCTTT
TRBJ1-1	.	TRBD1	TRBV10-1	CASSGDRGNTEAFF	TGCGCCAGCAGTGGTGACAGGGGGAACACTGAAGCTTTCTTT
TRBJ1-3	.	.	TRBV9	CASSVSSSGNTIYF	TGTGCCAGCAGCGTCTCGAGCTCTGGAAACACCATATATTTT
TRBJ2-7	.	.	TRBV29-1	CSVEDLRTYEQYF	TGCAGCGTTGAAGATCTAAGGACCTACGAGCAGTACTTC
TRBJ2-3	once	.	TRBV5-4	CASSLGGLESRGTQYF	TGTGCCAGCAGCTTGGGCGGGCTAGAAAGCCGGGGTACGCAGTATTTT
TRBJ2-1	.	.	TRBV7-9	CASSLLGQIDNEQFF	TGTGCCAGCAGCTTGCTGGGACAAATTGACAATGAGCAGTTCTTC
TRBJ1-5	.	TRBD1	TRBV7-2	CASSLAIRRQGTQPQHF	TGTGCCAGCAGCTTAGCTATAAGGAGACAGGGCACTCAGCCCCAGCATTTT
TRBJ2-3	many	TRBD1	TRBV19	CASSQGQGDVDTQYF	TGTGCCAGTAGTCAAGGACAGGGGGATGTAGATACGCAGTATTTT
TRBJ2-1	.	TRBD2	TRBV5-1	CASSTRTSGTYNEQFF	TGCGCCAGCAGCACCCGGACTAGCGGGACCTACAATGAGCAGTTCTTC
TRBJ2-5	.	TRBD1	TRBV4-1	CASSQGDRAQETQYF	TGCGCCAGCAGCCAGGGGGACAGGGCTCAAGAGACCCAGTACTTC
TRBJ2-3	.	TRBD2	TRBV7-2	CASSKRLAEADTQYF	TGTGCCAGCAGCAAAAGGCTAGCGGAGGCCGATACGCAGTATTTT